These T cell receptor beta chains were read from a single sample in a study of T cell responses to AZD1222 COVID-19 vaccine. The method was immunoSEQ multiplex PCR; TCRdb's version includes in-frame clones alone and lacks a portion of them. The table lists about 180,000 clones, 90% to 95% of them singletons. The sample in question was peripheral blood, obtained 28 days after the second AZD1222 dose. Receptors originate from an adult who received the AZD1222 COVID-19 vaccine. CDR3s include the opening cysteine and the closing phenylalanine or tryptophan. A D gene is named only where the DNA matches it firmly. For some rows the clone size is stated as once, few or many, or as a class when expanded; others skip it.

abundance	v_gene	j_gene	d_gene	CDR3aa	CDR3nt
NA	TRBV5-4	TRBJ1-2	NA	CASSLTGQLSGYTF	TGTGCCAGCAGCTTGACAGGACAGCTCTCTGGCTACACCTTC
NA	TRBV7-2	TRBJ1-2	TRBD1	CASSIRTGPNYGYTF	TGTGCCAGCAGTATCCGGACAGGCCCCAACTATGGCTACACCTTC
once	TRBV7-2	TRBJ1-1	NA	CASSPTTSLGNTEAFF	TGTGCCAGCAGCCCGACGACCTCTCTAGGGAACACTGAAGCTTTCTTT
NA	TRBV5-1	TRBJ2-7	TRBD1	CASSSGTGGYEQYF	TGCGCCAGCAGCTCCGGGACAGGAGGCTACGAGCAGTACTTC
NA	TRBV5-6	TRBJ2-5	TRBD2	CASSLAEVRGEETQYF	TGTGCCAGCAGCTTGGCCGAAGTTCGGGGGGAAGAGACCCAGTACTTC
NA	TRBV6-4	TRBJ2-1	TRBD2	CASSRGAGTANEQFF	TGTGCCAGCAGTCGCGGAGCGGGGACTGCGAATGAGCAGTTCTTC
NA	TRBV10-2	TRBJ2-7	NA	CASRHARDGYEQYF	TGCGCCAGCAGGCACGCCCGGGACGGATACGAGCAGTACTTC
NA	TRBV12-3/TRBV12-4	TRBJ1-2	TRBD1	CASSLWTGEGYTF	TGTGCCAGCAGTTTGTGGACAGGAGAGGGCTACACCTTC
NA	TRBV2	TRBJ1-2	NA	CASRQRGDYGYTF	TGTGCCAGCAGACAAAGGGGCGACTATGGCTACACCTTC
NA	TRBV6-5	TRBJ1-2	TRBD1	CASSPTGEGYTF	TGTGCCAGCAGTCCGACAGGGGAAGGCTACACCTTC
NA	TRBV19	TRBJ1-6	TRBD1	CASSYGTGYNSPLHF	TGTGCCAGTAGCTACGGGACAGGGTATAATTCACCCCTCCACTTT
NA	TRBV11-2	TRBJ2-7	NA	CASSFPGQSSYEQYF	TGTGCCAGCAGCTTTCCCGGCCAAAGCTCCTACGAGCAGTACTTC
NA	TRBV12-3/TRBV12-4	TRBJ2-2	NA	CASSLPGELFF	TGTGCCAGCAGTTTACCCGGGGAGCTGTTTTTT
NA	TRBV9	TRBJ1-2	TRBD1	CASSVDGQGRYGYTF	TGTGCCAGCAGCGTAGATGGACAGGGCAGGTATGGCTACACCTTC
NA	TRBV14	TRBJ1-6	NA	CASSQGSAVYLSPLHF	TGTGCCAGCAGCCAAGGCTCAGCGGTTTATTTGTCACCCCTCCACTTT
NA	TRBV25-1	TRBJ1-6	NA	CASSEGGRRNSPLHF	TGTGCCAGCAGTGAGGGGGGCCGAAGGAATTCACCCCTCCACTTT
once	TRBV13	TRBJ2-2	NA	CASSLLGTGELFF	TGTGCCAGCAGCTTACTGGGTACCGGGGAGCTGTTTTTT
NA	TRBV29-1	TRBJ2-3	TRBD2	CSALLAALVSDTQYF	TGCAGCGCCCTACTAGCGGCCCTTGTGTCAGATACGCAGTATTTT
NA	TRBV28	TRBJ2-7	NA	CASSFSQDLYEQYF	TGTGCCAGCAGTTTCTCCCAGGACCTCTACGAGCAGTACTTC
NA	TRBV5-8	TRBJ2-4	NA	CASSSGFQGGKNIQYF	TGTGCCAGCAGCTCTGGGTTCCAGGGAGGCAAAAACATTCAGTACTTC
NA	TRBV11-3	TRBJ1-2	TRBD1	CASSLNGQGENGYTF	TGTGCCAGCAGCTTAAACGGACAGGGAGAGAATGGCTACACCTTC
once	TRBV6-6	TRBJ2-1	NA	CASTQPGSINNEQFF	TGTGCCAGCACCCAACCTGGGAGCATCAACAATGAGCAGTTCTTC
NA	TRBV6-5	TRBJ1-5	NA	CASSYRGYNQPQHF	TGTGCCAGCAGTTACCGGGGCTACAATCAGCCCCAGCATTTT
NA	TRBV18	TRBJ2-1	TRBD2	CASSPRGGLSVQFF	TGTGCCAGCTCTCCACGGGGAGGGCTTTCCGTGCAGTTCTTC
NA	TRBV5-5	TRBJ2-7	NA	CASIPGVWDPVEQYF	TGTGCCAGCATCCCCGGTGTATGGGACCCGGTCGAGCAGTACTTC
NA	TRBV2	TRBJ1-5	NA	CASSEFLSAVGQPQHF	TGTGCCAGCAGTGAATTTTTATCTGCCGTAGGTCAGCCCCAGCATTTT
NA	TRBV6-5	TRBJ2-7	NA	CASSRSPGYEQYF	TGTGCCAGCAGTAGGTCCCCGGGCTACGAGCAGTACTTC